This TCR beta chain was identified during a study of CD8+CD57+ T cells in acquired aplastic anemia. In patients chosen for sequencing, flow cytometry had shown CD8+CD57+ cell expansion. Investigators profiled TCR beta VDJ and CDR3 from genomic DNA template. One entry per CDR3 protein, called by TCRdb with MiXCR from the reads. The sample lists 160,000 or so distinct CDR3 sequences, roughly 50% seen once, with 2.5% to 3.5% in the top ten. Trimming left V 4 bases short and J 1 base short, with 12 bases between. CDR1 SGHRS and CDR2 YFSETQ come from the germline V gene. The CDR3 length is 15 residues. This clonotype was counted many times.

Sequencing was carried out using sorted CD4+, CD8+, or CD8+CD57+ T cells (not recorded which) from PBMCs. This sequence originates from a human donor with aplastic anemia. The chain uses TRBV5-1 and TRBJ1-5; D is perhaps TRBD1 (6 bases). DNA of the CDR3: TGCGCCAGCAGCCCCTCCGGGGGCAGCAATCAGCCCCAGCATTTT. The encoded protein is CASSPSGGSNQPQHF.